Each of the 17 T cell receptor beta chains below was sequenced from the same sample in a study of T-cell reconstitution after alpha-beta-depleted transplantation in children. Unique molecular identifiers tagged the TCRbeta library. MiXCR, run by TCRdb on the PCR reads, gives a single entry per CDR3 protein. The top ten clones hold about 2.5% of a sample with almost 250,000 distinct CDR3 sequences, about 26% of them seen once. The material was PBMCs, obtained before TCRalphabeta/CD19-depleted stem cell transplant. All receptors derive from a girl aged 2 to 9 with Fanconi anemia, due to receive a stem cell transplant.

V usage is TRBV7-3 and J usage is TRBJ2-1; 9 bases agree with TRBD2. Trimming removed 3 bases from V and 8 bases from J; junction bases left unmatched: 8. Germline V gives CDR1 SGHTA, CDR2 FQGTGA. The CDR3 is made up of 15 amino acids. CDR3 nucleotides: TGTGCCAGCAGCTTTCTAGCGGGAAGGATATATGAGCAGTTCTTC. Its translation: CASSFLAGRIYEQFF.

This clonotype was seen a few times. This chain connects TRBV12-3 or TRBV12-4 to TRBJ2-5; D is uncertain. Trimming stripped 4 bases from V and 5 bases from J, with 11 bases between. The CDR3 extends over 13 amino acids. CDR3 sequence reads: CASSSVNEETQYF. The CDR3 nucleotides are TGTGCCAGCAGTTCTGTGAACGAGGAGACCCAGTACTTC.

This chain connects TRBV29-1 to TRBJ2-5, with D hard to call. V lost 5 bases and J 0 bases, leaving 7 bases between the germline ends. The germline CDR1 and CDR2 sequences are SQVTM and ANQGSEA. The CDR3 spans 12 residues. The CDR3 nucleotides are TGCAGCGTTACCAAGTACCAAGAGACCCAGTACTTC. Amino acid sequence: CSVTKYQETQYF.

V gene TRBV18 combines with J gene TRBJ2-3; 8 bases align to TRBD2. The CDR3 is 14 amino acids. Germline CDR1 and CDR2: KGHSH and LQKENI. Trimming cost V 8 bases and J 2 bases; bases outside gene matches: 6. The CDR3 DNA reads as TGTGCCAGCGGCACTAGCGGTTACACAGATACGCAGTATTTT. It codes for CASGTSGYTDTQYF.

This clonotype came up a few times. The chain employs TRBV29-1 and TRBJ1-1; D is undetermined. CDR3 length equals 13 residues. Trimming stripped 4 bases from V and 0 bases from J, with 9 bases between. The germline CDR1 and CDR2 sequences are SQVTM and ANQGSEA. The CDR3 spells CSVGTGMNTEAFF. Written as DNA, the CDR3 is TGCAGCGTTGGGACCGGCATGAACACTGAAGCTTTCTTT.

This clonotype was recorded a few times. The genes are TRBV7-3 and TRBJ2-7; weak D call: TRBD1 (6 bases). CDR3 length equals 14 residues. Trimming took 2 bases from V and 3 from J, leaving 11 bases between them. Germline V gene data show CDR1 as SGHTA and CDR2 as FQGTGA. The CDR3 coding sequence is TGTGCCAGCAGCTTAGGGGGCTGGAACTACGAGCAGTACTTC. Translating it yields CASSLGGWNYEQYF.

This clonotype appeared many times. V is TRBV29-1 and J is TRBJ1-2; 8 bases are a match to TRBD1. Germline V gene lookup returns CDR1 SQVTM and CDR2 ANQGSEA. The V gene end was trimmed by 7 bases and the J gene end by 1 base; junction bases not matched to a gene: 11. CDR3 length: 15 amino acids. The CDR3 here is CSAMTGALLNYGYTF. The CDR3 DNA follows: TGCAGCGCAATGACAGGGGCGCTCCTTAACTATGGCTACACCTTC.

V usage is TRBV10-2 and J usage is TRBJ2-4, with D unclear. The V end lost 5 bases, the J end lost 5 bases, and 16 bases lay between the germline ends. This CDR3 has 15 residues. Germline CDR1 reads WSHSY; CDR2 reads SAAADI. CDR3 DNA: TGCGCCAGCAGTACCACCGGGCCCTGGGAAAACATTCAGTACTTC. Translation: CASSTTGPWENIQYF.

This clonotype was counted at least ten times. The genes are TRBV10-3 and TRBJ2-3; D could derive from TRBD1 or TRBD2 (6 bases each). This CDR3 is 13 amino acids long. V was trimmed by 11 bases and J by 1 base, leaving 13 bases between them. Germline V lookup: CDR1 ENHRY, CDR2 SYGVKD. CDR3 bases: TGTGCCTCATACAGGGAGGGCACAGATACGCAGTATTTT. Residues: CASYREGTDTQYF.

The genes are TRBV29-1 and TRBJ2-5, with 12 bases lining up with TRBD1. The CDR3 totals 15 residues. Germline V gene sequence: CDR1 SQVTM, CDR2 ANQGSEA. After removal of 7 bases from V and 5 bases from J, the junction contained 11 bases not matched to a gene. The CDR3: CSAGKGTGGRETQYF. DNA for the CDR3: TGCAGCGCCGGGAAAGGGACAGGGGGCAGGGAGACCCAGTACTTC.

J is TRBJ2-1 and V is TRBV12-3 or TRBV12-4; 8 bases are shared with TRBD2. The CDR3 consists of 20 residues. Losses at the gene ends were 3 bases for V and 5 bases for J; bases not matched to a gene: 21. The CDR3 sequence is CASSFPFPGLAHRANNEQFF. DNA of the CDR3: TGTGCCAGCAGTTTTCCCTTCCCCGGACTAGCCCACAGGGCCAACAATGAGCAGTTCTTC.

V and J are TRBV6-2 or TRBV6-3 and TRBJ2-7, with unresolved D. Trimming pared 7 bases from V and 3 bases from J, leaving 16 bases between. The germline V gene encodes CDR1 MNHEY and CDR2 SVGEGT. CDR3 length: 14 amino acids. Here the CDR3 DNA reads TGTGCCAGCAAACCTTCAGGCGTCCTCTACGAGCAGTACTTC. Its translation: CASKPSGVLYEQYF.

The CDR3 reads CATPLGLAGEGAGELFF. In DNA form, the CDR3 reads TGTGCCACCCCTTTGGGACTAGCGGGAGAAGGAGCCGGGGAGCTGTTTTTT. The chain links TRBV24-1 to TRBJ2-2; 14 bases line up with TRBD2. Germline V gives CDR1 KGHDR, CDR2 SFDVKD. CDR3 size: 17 residues. After removal of 9 bases from V and 6 bases from J, the junction contained 11 bases not matched to a gene.

Many counts were recorded for this clonotype. The chain is built from TRBV20-1 and TRBJ2-1, with TRBD2 matching 8 bases. The V gene end was trimmed by 2 bases and the J gene end by 1 base; junction bases not matched to a gene: 10. The germline gives CDR1 DFQATT, CDR2 SNEGSKA (reference sequence). The CDR3 spans 17 residues. The CDR3, as DNA: TGCAGTGCTAGATCCCGACTAGCGCCAGGATCCTACAATGAGCAGTTCTTC. Translated: CSARSRLAPGSYNEQFF.

This clonotype occurred many times. The rearrangement links TRBV20-1 to TRBJ2-5, with 8 bases that match TRBD2. CDR3 size: 14 residues. Germline trimming cut 0 bases from V and 3 bases from J; bases unmatched to any gene: 3. Germline V lookup: CDR1 DFQATT, CDR2 SNEGSKA (reference sequence). The CDR3 is CSARDRRGEETQYF. CDR3 nucleotide sequence: TGCAGTGCTAGAGATAGGCGGGGGGAAGAGACCCAGTACTTC.

In its sample, this clonotype was seen a few times. This chain links TRBV20-1 with TRBJ2-1; D might be TRBD2 (6 bases). The CDR3 runs 13 residues. The germline CDR1 and CDR2 sequences are DFQATT and SNEGSKA (reference sequence). V lost 7 bases and J 4 bases, leaving 14 bases between the germline ends. This chain's CDR3 is CSGGVAAYNEQFF. For the CDR3, the DNA is TGCAGTGGGGGGGTAGCGGCATACAATGAGCAGTTCTTC.

This clonotype has at least ten counts. This chain links TRBV12-3 or TRBV12-4 with TRBJ2-5, with 7 bases identical to TRBD1. V lost 7 bases, J lost 1 base, and 3 bases stayed unmatched. The CDR3 covers 13 residues. The CDR3 protein is CASTNRGQETQYF. The CDR3 DNA reads as TGTGCCAGCACCAACAGGGGCCAAGAGACCCAGTACTTC.